The following is a T cell receptor (beta chain) sequence with its context. The entry originates in a study of shared clonotypes between healthy human individuals. Trimming at V came to 5 bases and at J to 0 bases, leaving 11 bases not matched to a gene. This CDR3 contains 18 residues. Germline V gives CDR1 SGHAT, CDR2 FQDESV (reference sequence). Clones were read by immunoSEQ multiplex PCR, and TCRdb kept only the in-frame ones, dropping some. The sample consists of over 400,000 clones, about 78% of them appearing once. This receptor was taken from a woman aged 40 to 49 in good health. Some clones in this sample may be carry-over from other donors' samples. The V gene is TRBV11-1, the J gene TRBJ1-3, with TRBD1 matching over 9 bases. Sample: PBMCs. Written as DNA, the CDR3 is TGTGCCAGCAGCCACTACGGAACAGGGGGCATCTCTGGAAACACCATATATTTT. Translated, it gives CASSHYGTGGISGNTIYF.